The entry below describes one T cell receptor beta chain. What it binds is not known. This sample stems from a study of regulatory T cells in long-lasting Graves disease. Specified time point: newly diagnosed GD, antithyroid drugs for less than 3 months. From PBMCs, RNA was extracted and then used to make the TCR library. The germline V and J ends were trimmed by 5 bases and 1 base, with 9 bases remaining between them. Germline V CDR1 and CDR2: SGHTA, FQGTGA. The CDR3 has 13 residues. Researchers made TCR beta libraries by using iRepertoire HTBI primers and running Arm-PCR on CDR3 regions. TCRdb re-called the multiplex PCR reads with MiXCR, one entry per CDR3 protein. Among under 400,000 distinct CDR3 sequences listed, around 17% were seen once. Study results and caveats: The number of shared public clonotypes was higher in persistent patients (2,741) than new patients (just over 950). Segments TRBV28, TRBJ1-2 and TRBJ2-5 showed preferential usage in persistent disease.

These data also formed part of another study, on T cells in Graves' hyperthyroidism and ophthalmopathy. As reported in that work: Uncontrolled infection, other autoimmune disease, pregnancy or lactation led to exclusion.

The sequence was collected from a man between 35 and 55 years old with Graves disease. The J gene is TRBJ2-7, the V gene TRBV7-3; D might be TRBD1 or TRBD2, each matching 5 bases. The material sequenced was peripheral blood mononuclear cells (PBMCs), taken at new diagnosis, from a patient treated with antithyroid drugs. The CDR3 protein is CASSARGSYEQYF. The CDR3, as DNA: TGTGCCAGCAGCGCGAGGGGTTCCTACGAGCAGTACTTC. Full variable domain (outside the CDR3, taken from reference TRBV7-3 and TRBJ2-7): GAGVSQTPSNKVTEKGKYVELRCDPISGHTALYWYRQSLGQGPEFLIYFQGTGAADDSGLPNDRFFAVRPEGSVSTLKIQRTERGDSAVYLCASSARGSYEQYFGPGTRLTVT.